The sequence of this T cell receptor beta chain was determined in a study of sequential checkpoint blockade in melanoma. Study in general: Each arm's sequence ended with maintenance nivolumab. About 90 pretreatment tumor DNA samples were TCRβ immunosequenced.

Study conclusions and caveats: PD-L1 staining and CD8+ counts, not mutational load, tracked tumor T-cell clonality.

Germline V gene data show CDR1 as LNHNV and CDR2 as YYDKDF (reference sequence). Trimming shortened V by 1 base and J by 4 bases, and 10 bases separated the two germline ends. The CDR3 totals 14 residues. Specified treatment: randomized to nivolumab then ipilimumab (arm A) or the reverse (arm B). Patients had received no earlier DNA-damaging chemotherapy. A word on this clone: Its target is not known.

The table came from immunoSEQ multiplex PCR; TCRdb's copy has only in-frame clones and leaves some out. The sample comprises roughly 5,000 clones, 30% to 35% of which are singletons, and less than 15% rests with the top ten. The chain is built from TRBV15 and TRBJ1-2, with D possibly being TRBD1 (5 bases). The sample in question was tumor tissue (inferred from file names), obtained from a patient given nivolumab and ipilimumab in sequence. This clonotype was sampled from a human donor with melanoma. The DNA of the CDR3 is TGTGCCACCAGCAGAGCACGGGACCTCTATGGCTACACCTTC. Protein sequence: CATSRARDLYGYTF.